This record looks at one T cell receptor beta chain sequence and its context. Using immunoSEQ multiplex PCR, the repertoire was profiled, and TCRdb retains in-frame clones only, with some absent. The profile shows about 79,000 clones, approximately 93% of them singletons. This sample is part of a study of cytomegalovirus exposure and HLA in healthy donors. Study-level information: The 120 or so validation repertoires were produced on the same platform as the 550 to 700 repertoires of the first cohort. This was reported in a later analysis.

The roughly 120-subject validation cohort, separate from the 666-subject first cohort, included the donors. The sequence came from a woman aged 30 to 39 in good health and CMV-seronegative. Source material: PBMCs.

CDR3 in DNA: TGTGCCACCAGCAGAGTGCGGGAGTATCCCTACGAGCAGTACTTC. It translates to CATSRVREYPYEQYF. The chain links TRBV15 to TRBJ2-7; 7 nucleotides align to TRBD2. Per germline, CDR1 LNHNV and CDR2 YYDKDF (reference sequence). This CDR3 is built from 15 residues. V was pared by 1 base and J by 2 bases, with 5 bases of the junction left unmatched.